This TCR beta chain was recovered during a study of T cell changes during pregnancy in multiple sclerosis. Only one count was recorded for this clone. Some clones are missing from TCRdb's copy, which holds only in-frame ones; the method was immunoSEQ multiplex PCR. In the table there are about 55,000 clones, just over 90% of which are singletons. The ends were cut back, 2 bases at V and 3 bases at J, with 17 bases in the middle. Per the germline V gene, CDR1 is SGDLS and CDR2 is YYNGEE. This CDR3 spans 16 amino acids. The sample was CD8+ T cells from peripheral blood mononuclear cells, taken in the second trimester of pregnancy. This clonotype originated in a female donor with multiple sclerosis, enrolled in a pregnancy study. V is TRBV9 and J is TRBJ1-1; TRBD1 is a possible D gene (6 bases). The CDR3 sequence: CASSVVYGGLDTEAFF. DNA of the CDR3: TGTGCCAGCAGCGTCGTCTACGGGGGGCTGGACACTGAAGCTTTCTTT.